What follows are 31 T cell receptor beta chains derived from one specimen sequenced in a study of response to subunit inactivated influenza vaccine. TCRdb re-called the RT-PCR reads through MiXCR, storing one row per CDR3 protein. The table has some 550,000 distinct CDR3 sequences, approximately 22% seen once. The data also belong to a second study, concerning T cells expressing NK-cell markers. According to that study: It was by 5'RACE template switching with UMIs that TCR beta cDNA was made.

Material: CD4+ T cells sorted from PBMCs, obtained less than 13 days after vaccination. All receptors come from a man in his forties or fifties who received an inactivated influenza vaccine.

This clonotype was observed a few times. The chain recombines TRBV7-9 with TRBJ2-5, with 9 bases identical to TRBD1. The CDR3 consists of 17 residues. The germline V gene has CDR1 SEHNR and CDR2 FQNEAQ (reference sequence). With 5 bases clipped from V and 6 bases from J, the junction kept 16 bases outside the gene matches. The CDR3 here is CASSPPLRGQGKKTQYF. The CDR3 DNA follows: TGTGCCAGCAGCCCACCCCTCCGTGGACAGGGGAAAAAGACCCAGTACTTC.

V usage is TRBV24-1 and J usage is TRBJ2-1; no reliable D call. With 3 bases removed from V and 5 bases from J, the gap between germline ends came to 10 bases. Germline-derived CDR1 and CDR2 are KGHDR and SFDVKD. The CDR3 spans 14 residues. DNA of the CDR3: TGTGCCACCAGTGATCACGGCCGAGACAATGAGCAGTTCTTC. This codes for CATSDHGRDNEQFF.

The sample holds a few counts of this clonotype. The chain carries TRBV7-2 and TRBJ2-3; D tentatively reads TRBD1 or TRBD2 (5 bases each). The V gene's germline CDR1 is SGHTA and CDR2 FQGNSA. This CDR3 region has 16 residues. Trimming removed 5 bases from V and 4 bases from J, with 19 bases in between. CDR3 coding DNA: TGTGCCAGCAGCCCAAACTACAACGGGGCGGCAGATACGCAGTATTTT. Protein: CASSPNYNGAADTQYF. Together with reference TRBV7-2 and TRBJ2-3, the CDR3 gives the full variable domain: GAGVSQSPSNKVTEKGKDVELRCDPISGHTALYWYRQSLGQGLEFLIYFQGNSAPDKSGLPSDRFSAERTGGSVSTLTIQRTQQEDSAVYLCASSPNYNGAADTQYFGPGTRLTVL.

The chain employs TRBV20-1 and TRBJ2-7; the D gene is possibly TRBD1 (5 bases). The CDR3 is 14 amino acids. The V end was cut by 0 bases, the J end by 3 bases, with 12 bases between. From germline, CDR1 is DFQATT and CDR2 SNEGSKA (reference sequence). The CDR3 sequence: CSARDQGGVYEQYF. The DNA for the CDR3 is TGCAGTGCTAGAGATCAGGGTGGGGTCTACGAGCAGTACTTC.

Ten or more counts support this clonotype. CDR3 DNA sequence: TGTGCCAGCAGCTTAGGTCCGTTCCTGCCCTACGAGCAGTACTTC. The encoded protein is CASSLGPFLPYEQYF. The chain uses TRBV7-8 and TRBJ2-7, with D unresolved. The length of the CDR3 is 15 residues. V lost 1 base, J lost 2 bases, and 12 bases lay in between. Germline CDR1 SGHVS, CDR2 FQNEAQ.

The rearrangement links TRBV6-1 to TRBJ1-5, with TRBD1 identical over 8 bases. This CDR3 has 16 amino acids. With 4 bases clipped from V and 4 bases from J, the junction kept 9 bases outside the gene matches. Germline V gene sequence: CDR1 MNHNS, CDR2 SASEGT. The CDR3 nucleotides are TGTGCCAGCAGTGGCAAGGACAGGGTAAGGAATCAGCCCCAGCATTTT. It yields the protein CASSGKDRVRNQPQHF.

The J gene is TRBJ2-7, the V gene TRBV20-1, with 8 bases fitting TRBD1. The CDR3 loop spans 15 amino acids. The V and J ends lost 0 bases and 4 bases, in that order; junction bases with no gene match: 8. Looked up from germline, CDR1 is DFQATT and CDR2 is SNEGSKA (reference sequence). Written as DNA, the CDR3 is TGCAGTGCTAGAGACGGGGCAGGGGGCGAATACGAGCAGTACTTC. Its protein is CSARDGAGGEYEQYF.

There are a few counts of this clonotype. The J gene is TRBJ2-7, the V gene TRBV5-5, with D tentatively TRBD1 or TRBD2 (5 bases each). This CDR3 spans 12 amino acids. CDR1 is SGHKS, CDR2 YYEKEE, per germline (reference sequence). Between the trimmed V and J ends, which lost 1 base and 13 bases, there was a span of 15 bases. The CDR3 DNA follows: TGTGCCAGCAGCTTGTGGGCCGGGGCCATTTACTTC. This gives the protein CASSLWAGAIYF. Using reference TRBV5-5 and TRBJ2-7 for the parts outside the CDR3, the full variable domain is DAGVTQSPTHLIKTRGQQVTLRCSPISGHKSVSWYQQVLGQGPQFIFQYYEKEERGRGNFPDRFSARQFPNYSSELNVNALLLGDSALYLCASSLWAGAIYFGPGTRLTVT.

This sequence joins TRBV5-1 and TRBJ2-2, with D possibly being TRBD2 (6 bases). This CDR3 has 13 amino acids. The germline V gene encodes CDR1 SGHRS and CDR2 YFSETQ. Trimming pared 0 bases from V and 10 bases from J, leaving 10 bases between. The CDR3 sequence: CASSLGGVAELFF. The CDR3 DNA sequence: TGCGCCAGCAGCTTGGGCGGGGTCGCGGAGCTGTTTTTT.

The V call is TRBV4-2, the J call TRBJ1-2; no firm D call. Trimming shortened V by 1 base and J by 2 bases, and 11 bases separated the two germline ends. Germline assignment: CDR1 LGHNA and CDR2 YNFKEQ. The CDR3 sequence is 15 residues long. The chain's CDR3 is CASSQAGPQNYGYTF. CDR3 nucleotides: TGTGCCAGCAGCCAAGCCGGCCCACAGAACTATGGCTACACCTTC.

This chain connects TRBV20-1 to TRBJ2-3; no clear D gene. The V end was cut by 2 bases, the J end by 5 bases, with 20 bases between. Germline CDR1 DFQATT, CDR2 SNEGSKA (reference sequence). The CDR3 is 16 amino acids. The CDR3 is CSARTYALQVEDTQYF. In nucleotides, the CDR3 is TGCAGTGCTAGAACCTACGCTTTGCAGGTGGAAGATACGCAGTATTTT.

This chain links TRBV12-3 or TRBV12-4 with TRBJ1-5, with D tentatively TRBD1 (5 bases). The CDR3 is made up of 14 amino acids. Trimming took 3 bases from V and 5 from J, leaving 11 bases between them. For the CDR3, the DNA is TGTGCCAGCAGTTTCGCGGGACCTCATCAGCCCCAGCATTTT. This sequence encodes CASSFAGPHQPQHF.

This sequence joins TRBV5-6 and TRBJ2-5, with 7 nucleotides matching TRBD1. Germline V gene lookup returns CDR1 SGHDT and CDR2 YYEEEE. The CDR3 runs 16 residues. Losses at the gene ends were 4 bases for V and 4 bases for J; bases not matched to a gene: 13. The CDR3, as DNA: TGTGCCAGCAGCCGAGGGGGCAGGGGTGCTTTAGAGACCCAGTACTTC. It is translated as CASSRGGRGALETQYF.

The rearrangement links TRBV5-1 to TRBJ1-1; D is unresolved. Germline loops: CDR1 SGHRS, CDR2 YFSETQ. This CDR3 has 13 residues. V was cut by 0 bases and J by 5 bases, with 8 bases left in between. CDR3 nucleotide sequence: TGCGCCAGCAGCTTGGATGAGGTTACTGAAGCTTTCTTT. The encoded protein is CASSLDEVTEAFF.

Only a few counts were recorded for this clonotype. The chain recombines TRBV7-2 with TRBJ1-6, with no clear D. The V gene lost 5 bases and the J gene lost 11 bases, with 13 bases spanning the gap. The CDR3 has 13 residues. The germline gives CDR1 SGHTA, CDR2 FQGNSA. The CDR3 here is CASSTEPRAPLHF. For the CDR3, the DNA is TGTGCCAGCAGCACGGAACCACGCGCACCCCTCCACTTT.

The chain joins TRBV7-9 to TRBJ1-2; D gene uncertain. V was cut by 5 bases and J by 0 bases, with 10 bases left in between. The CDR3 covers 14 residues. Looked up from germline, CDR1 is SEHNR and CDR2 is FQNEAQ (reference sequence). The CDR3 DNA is TGTGCCAGCAGCCCTGATACCACTAACTATGGCTACACCTTC. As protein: CASSPDTTNYGYTF.

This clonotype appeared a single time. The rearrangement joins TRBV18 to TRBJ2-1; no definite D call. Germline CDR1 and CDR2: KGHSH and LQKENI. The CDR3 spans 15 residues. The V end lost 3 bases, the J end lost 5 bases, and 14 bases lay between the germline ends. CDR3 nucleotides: TGTGCCAGCTCACCCCCGGTATCTCCGGACAATGAGCAGTTCTTC. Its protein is CASSPPVSPDNEQFF.

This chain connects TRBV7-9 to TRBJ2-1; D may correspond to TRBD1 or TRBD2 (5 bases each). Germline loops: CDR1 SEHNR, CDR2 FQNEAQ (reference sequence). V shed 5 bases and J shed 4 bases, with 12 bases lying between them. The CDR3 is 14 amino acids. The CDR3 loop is CASSLTGLYNEQFF. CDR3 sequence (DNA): TGTGCCAGCAGCCTCACGGGGCTGTACAATGAGCAGTTCTTC.

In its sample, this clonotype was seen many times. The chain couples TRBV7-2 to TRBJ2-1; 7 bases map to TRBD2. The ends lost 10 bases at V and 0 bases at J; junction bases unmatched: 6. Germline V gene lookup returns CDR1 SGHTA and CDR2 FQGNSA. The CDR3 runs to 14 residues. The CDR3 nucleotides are TGTGCCACTTCGGGAGGTTACTCCTACAATGAGCAGTTCTTC. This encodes CATSGGYSYNEQFF. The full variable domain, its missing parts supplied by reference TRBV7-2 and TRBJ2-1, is GAGVSQSPSNKVTEKGKDVELRCDPISGHTALYWYRQSLGQGLEFLIYFQGNSAPDKSGLPSDRFSAERTGGSVSTLTIQRTQQEDSAVYLCATSGGYSYNEQFFGPGTRLTVL.

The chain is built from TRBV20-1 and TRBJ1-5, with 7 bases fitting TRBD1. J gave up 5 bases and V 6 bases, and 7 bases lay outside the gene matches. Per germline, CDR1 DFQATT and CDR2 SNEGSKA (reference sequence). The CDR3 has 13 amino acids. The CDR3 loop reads CSAPGQRYQPQHF. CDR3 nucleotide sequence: TGCAGTGCCCCGGGACAGCGATATCAGCCCCAGCATTTT.

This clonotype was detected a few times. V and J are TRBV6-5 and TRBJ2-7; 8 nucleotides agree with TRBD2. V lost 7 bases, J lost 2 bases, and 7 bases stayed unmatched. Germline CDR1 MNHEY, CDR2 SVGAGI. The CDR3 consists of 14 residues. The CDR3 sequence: CASIIGAGAYEQYF. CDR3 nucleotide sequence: TGTGCCAGCATTATTGGAGCGGGGGCCTACGAGCAGTACTTC.

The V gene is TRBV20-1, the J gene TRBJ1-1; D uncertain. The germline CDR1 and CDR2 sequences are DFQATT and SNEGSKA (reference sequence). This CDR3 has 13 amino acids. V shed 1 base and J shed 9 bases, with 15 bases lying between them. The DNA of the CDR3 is TGCAGTGCTAGAGGCTTCGGAGAGTCCAAAGCTTTCTTT. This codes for CSARGFGESKAFF.

CDR3 bases: TGCAGTGCTGACAGAGCCTACGAGCAGTACTTC. This translates into CSADRAYEQYF. This rearrangement joins TRBV20-1 to TRBJ2-7, with D tentatively TRBD1 (5 bases). V lost 5 bases and J lost 2, with 7 bases in between. Germline V gene data show CDR1 as DFQATT and CDR2 as SNEGSKA (reference sequence). The CDR3 sequence is 11 residues long.

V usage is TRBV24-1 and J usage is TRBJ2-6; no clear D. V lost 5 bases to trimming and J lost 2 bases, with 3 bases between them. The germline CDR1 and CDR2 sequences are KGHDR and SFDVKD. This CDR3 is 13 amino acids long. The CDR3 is CATSVPGANVLTF. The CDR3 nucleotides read TGTGCCACCAGTGTCCCTGGGGCCAACGTCCTGACTTTC.

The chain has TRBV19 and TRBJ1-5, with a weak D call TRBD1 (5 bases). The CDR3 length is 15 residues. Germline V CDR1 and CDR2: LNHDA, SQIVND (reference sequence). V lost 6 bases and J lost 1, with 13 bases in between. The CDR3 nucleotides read TGTGCCAGTAGACAAAACAGGAACAGCAATCAGCCCCAGCATTTT. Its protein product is CASRQNRNSNQPQHF.

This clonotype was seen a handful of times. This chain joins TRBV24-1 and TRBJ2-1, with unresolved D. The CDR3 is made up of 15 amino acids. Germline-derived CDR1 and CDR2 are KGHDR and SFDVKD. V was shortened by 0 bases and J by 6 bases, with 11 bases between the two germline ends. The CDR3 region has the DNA TGTGCCACCAGTGATTTGACAAGAGGATCCAATGAGCAGTTCTTC. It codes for CATSDLTRGSNEQFF.

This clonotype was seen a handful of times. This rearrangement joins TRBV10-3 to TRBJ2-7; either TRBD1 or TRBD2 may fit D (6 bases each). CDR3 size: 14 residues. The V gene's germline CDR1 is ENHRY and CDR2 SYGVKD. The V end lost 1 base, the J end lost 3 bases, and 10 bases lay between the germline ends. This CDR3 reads CAISEWRGSYEQYF. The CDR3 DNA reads TGTGCCATCAGTGAGTGGAGGGGGAGCTACGAGCAGTACTTC.

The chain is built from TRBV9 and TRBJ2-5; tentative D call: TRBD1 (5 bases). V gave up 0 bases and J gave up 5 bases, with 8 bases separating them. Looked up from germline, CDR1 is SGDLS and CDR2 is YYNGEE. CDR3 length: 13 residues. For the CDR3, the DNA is TGTGCCAGCAGCGTAGGGTCAGGGGAGACCCAGTACTTC. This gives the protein CASSVGSGETQYF. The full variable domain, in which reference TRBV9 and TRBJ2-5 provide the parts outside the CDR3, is DSGVTQTPKHLITATGQRVTLRCSPRSGDLSVYWYQQSLDQGLQFLIQYYNGEERAKGNILERFSAQQFPDLHSELNLSSLELGDSALYFCASSVGSGETQYFGPGTRLLVL.

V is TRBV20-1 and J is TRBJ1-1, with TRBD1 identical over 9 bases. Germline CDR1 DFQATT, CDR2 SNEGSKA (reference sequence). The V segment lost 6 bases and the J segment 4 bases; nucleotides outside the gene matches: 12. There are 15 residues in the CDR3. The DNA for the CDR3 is TGCAGTGCCCCGGGACAGGGAAGAGGCGGCACTGAAGCTTTCTTT. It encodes CSAPGQGRGGTEAFF.

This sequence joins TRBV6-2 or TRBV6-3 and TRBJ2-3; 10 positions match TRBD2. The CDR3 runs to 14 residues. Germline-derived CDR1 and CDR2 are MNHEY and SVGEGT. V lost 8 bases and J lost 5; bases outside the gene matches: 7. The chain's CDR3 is CASVQRGGRDTQYF. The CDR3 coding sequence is TGTGCCAGCGTCCAGCGGGGGGGCCGAGATACGCAGTATTTT.

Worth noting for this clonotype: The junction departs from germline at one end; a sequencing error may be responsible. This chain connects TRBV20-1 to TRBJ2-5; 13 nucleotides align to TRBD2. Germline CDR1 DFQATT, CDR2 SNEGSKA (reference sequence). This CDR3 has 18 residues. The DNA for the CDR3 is TGCAGTGCTATAAAACCGGGACTAGCGGGACCAAACCAAGAGACCCGGTACTTC. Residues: CSAIKPGLAGPNQETRYF.